This paragraph covers one TCR beta chain sequence. Its antigen is still unknown. This record comes from a study of T cells in localized non-small cell lung cancer. Sequenced by immunoSEQ multiplex PCR; TCRdb stores in-frame clones only, minus some. The sample shows 25,000 to 30,000 clones, 82% of them seen only once. V was shortened by 1 base and J by 4 bases, with 19 bases between the two germline ends. The CDR3 contains 18 residues. Looked up from germline, CDR1 is SGHTA and CDR2 is FQGNSA. Points from the study as a whole: Maximal T cell clonality occurred in uninvolved adjacent lung, with tumor ranking below it. Paired adjacent lung recovered a median roughly 60 of the top 100 tumor clones. Patients showing higher blood T cell density tended to see longer overall survival.

The TCR comes from a woman between 35 and 75 years old with stage I lung adenocarcinoma. This rearrangement joins TRBV7-2 to TRBJ2-2, with D uncertain. This material consisted of peripheral blood, taken before any cancer treatment. This chain's CDR3 is CASSLVAGFVVTTGELFF. CDR3 nucleotide sequence: TGTGCCAGCAGCTTAGTGGCCGGCTTTGTTGTGACCACCGGGGAGCTGTTTTTT.